This is a list of T cell receptor beta chains from one sample in a study of shared clonotypes between healthy human individuals. The table came from immunoSEQ multiplex PCR; TCRdb's copy has only in-frame clones and leaves some out. The repertoire holds 500,000 to 700,000 clones, with around 96% as singletons. Material: naive CD8+ T cells sorted from blood. Every receptor here comes from a woman aged 25 to 45 in good health. The CDR3 runs from the conserved cysteine through the conserved F or W. D genes are given only for firm matches. For some rows the clone size is stated as once, few or many, or as a class when expanded; others skip it.

clone size	J gene	D gene	V gene	CDR3 protein	CDR3 DNA
NA	TRBJ1-1	TRBD1	TRBV30	CAWSARQGETEAFF	TGTGCCTGGAGTGCGAGACAGGGAGAGACTGAAGCTTTCTTT
NA	TRBJ2-1	NA	TRBV27	CASSLGRGVEQFF	TGTGCCAGCAGTTTAGGCCGAGGGGTTGAGCAGTTCTTC
once	TRBJ2-7	NA	TRBV13	CASSPEGGAQYEQYF	TGTGCCAGCAGCCCCGAGGGTGGGGCGCAATACGAGCAGTACTTC
NA	TRBJ2-1	TRBD2	TRBV14	CASSLPGLHPEQFF	TGTGCCAGCAGCCTGCCGGGACTACATCCTGAGCAGTTCTTC
NA	TRBJ2-7	TRBD1	TRBV4-1	CASSQTGTGASEQYF	TGCGCCAGCAGCCAGACCGGGACAGGGGCCTCCGAGCAGTACTTC
NA	TRBJ2-5	NA	TRBV5-1	CASSLFPAGEETQYF	TGCGCCAGCAGCTTGTTCCCGGCGGGTGAAGAGACCCAGTACTTC
NA	TRBJ1-1	NA	TRBV5-4	CASSPPLGTEAFF	TGTGCCAGCAGCCCTCCGTTGGGCACTGAAGCTTTCTTT
once	TRBJ2-6	NA	TRBV9	CASSVDGLGANVLTF	TGTGCCAGCAGCGTAGACGGGCTTGGGGCCAACGTCCTGACTTTC
NA	TRBJ2-1	TRBD2	TRBV29-1	CSVETGTSGYNEQFF	TGCAGCGTGGAAACCGGGACTAGCGGCTACAATGAGCAGTTCTTC
once	TRBJ1-5	NA	TRBV30	CAWSVLYSNQPQHF	TGTGCCTGGAGTGTCCTCTATAGCAATCAGCCCCAGCATTTT
NA	TRBJ2-2	NA	TRBV2	CASSWVRSGELFF	TGTGCCAGCAGCTGGGTCAGGTCCGGGGAGCTGTTTTTT
NA	TRBJ2-7	NA	TRBV11-2	CASSRISGDSYEQYF	TGTGCCAGCAGCCGAATAAGCGGAGACTCCTACGAGCAGTACTTC
NA	TRBJ2-7	TRBD2	TRBV11-2	CASSQRETSGRSYEQYF	TGTGCCAGCAGTCAGCGGGAGACTAGCGGGAGGTCCTACGAGCAGTACTTC
NA	TRBJ1-1	TRBD1	TRBV11-2	CASTIDRVSTEAFF	TGTGCCAGCACCATTGACAGGGTGAGCACTGAAGCTTTCTTT
NA	TRBJ2-7	NA	TRBV5-1	CARVLRVDEQYF	TGCGCCAGGGTCCTCAGGGTTGACGAGCAGTACTTC
NA	TRBJ1-4	TRBD1	TRBV9	CASQGQGDEKLFF	TGTGCCAGTCAGGGACAGGGAGATGAAAAACTGTTTTTT
NA	TRBJ1-1	NA	TRBV27	CASSFGGQTEAFF	TGTGCCAGCAGTTTTGGGGGGCAGACTGAAGCTTTCTTT
NA	TRBJ1-1	NA	TRBV6-1	CASSGQLNTEAFF	TGTGCCAGCAGCGGACAGCTGAACACTGAAGCTTTCTTT
NA	TRBJ1-2	NA	TRBV28	CASTGMNYGYTF	TGTGCCAGCACGGGTATGAACTATGGCTACACCTTC
NA	TRBJ2-4	TRBD1	TRBV9	CASKGTDRNIQYF	TGTGCCAGCAAGGGGACAGATAGAAACATTCAGTACTTC
NA	TRBJ1-1	NA	TRBV6-6	CASSKTPFGNTEAFF	TGTGCCAGCTCCAAGACTCCTTTTGGGAACACTGAAGCTTTCTTT
NA	TRBJ2-7	NA	TRBV30	CAWSGYSGHGSYEQYF	TGTGCCTGGAGTGGTTATTCAGGACACGGCTCCTACGAGCAGTACTTC
NA	TRBJ2-7	NA	TRBV14	CASSPLHEQYF	TGTGCCAGCAGCCCCCTTCACGAGCAGTACTTC
NA	TRBJ1-2	TRBD1	TRBV28	CASSETGGRMYGYTF	TGTGCCAGCAGTGAGACAGGGGGTAGAATGTATGGCTACACCTTC
NA	TRBJ1-3	NA	TRBV2	CASSEYGDSGNTIYF	TGTGCCAGCAGTGAATATGGGGACTCTGGAAACACCATATATTTT
NA	TRBJ2-7	TRBD2	TRBV28	CASSGWGYEQYF	TGTGCCAGTAGCGGGTGGGGCTACGAGCAGTACTTC
once	TRBJ1-1	NA	TRBV28	CASSLVRTEMNTEAFF	TGTGCCAGCAGTTTAGTCCGGACAGAGATGAACACTGAAGCTTTCTTT
NA	TRBJ1-5	NA	TRBV7-9	CASSWGGSNQPQHF	TGTGCCAGCAGCTGGGGAGGAAGCAATCAGCCCCAGCATTTT
NA	TRBJ2-3	TRBD2	TRBV28	CASSLPREGRGDTQYF	TGTGCCAGCAGTTTACCCCGGGAGGGCCGAGGAGATACGCAGTATTTT
once	TRBJ2-7	NA	TRBV29-1	CSVEDRHSPYEQYF	TGCAGCGTTGAAGACAGGCACAGCCCCTACGAGCAGTACTTC
NA	TRBJ1-2	TRBD1	TRBV5-5	CASSLRQGDIFKGGYTF	TGTGCCAGCAGCTTGCGACAGGGGGACATCTTCAAGGGTGGCTACACCTTC
NA	TRBJ2-6	NA	TRBV7-8	CASSLGLSGANVLTF	TGTGCCAGCAGCTTAGGACTCTCTGGGGCCAACGTCCTGACTTTC
once	TRBJ2-1	TRBD2	TRBV27	CASRTSGAYNEQFF	TGTGCCAGCAGGACTAGCGGAGCATACAATGAGCAGTTCTTC
NA	TRBJ2-1	TRBD1	TRBV13	CASNEGPGQGRGEQFF	TGTGCCAGCAACGAAGGACCGGGACAGGGCCGGGGTGAGCAGTTCTTC
NA	TRBJ2-7	TRBD1	TRBV28	CASRTGLVDEQYF	TGTGCCAGCCGGACAGGGTTGGTGGACGAGCAGTACTTC
NA	TRBJ2-7	TRBD2	TRBV29-1	CSVAQDSGRNLPGVNEQYF	TGCAGCGTTGCGCAAGATAGCGGGAGGAATCTCCCCGGGGTTAACGAGCAGTACTTC
NA	TRBJ2-3	NA	TRBV28	CASSLSPRGNLAGSFGEDTQYF	TGTGCCAGCAGCCTCTCCCCCAGGGGGAACTTAGCGGGATCCTTTGGTGAAGATACGCAGTATTTT
NA	TRBJ1-2	NA	TRBV6-5	CASSPNPPEYGYTF	TGTGCCAGCAGCCCCAATCCGCCAGAATATGGCTACACCTTC
few	TRBJ2-7	NA	TRBV4-1	CASSQDLRDWEQYF	TGCGCCAGCAGCCAAGATTTGCGGGACTGGGAGCAGTACTTC
NA	TRBJ2-3	TRBD2	TRBV7-2	CASSLALAGPSTDTQYF	TGTGCCAGCAGCTTAGCCCTAGCGGGACCTAGCACAGATACGCAGTATTTT
few	TRBJ1-2	NA	TRBV27	CASSFTPLYGYTF	TGTGCCAGCAGTTTTACCCCTCTCTATGGCTACACCTTC
NA	TRBJ2-7	TRBD1	TRBV19	CASSTILTGLDEQYF	TGTGCCAGTAGTACCATCTTGACAGGGTTGGACGAGCAGTACTTC
NA	TRBJ2-7	NA	TRBV4-1	CASSQDRLETYEQYF	TGCGCCAGCAGCCAAGATAGACTGGAAACCTACGAGCAGTACTTC
NA	TRBJ1-1	NA	TRBV29-1	CSVDPRAGSEAFF	TGCAGCGTTGATCCCCGGGCAGGGAGTGAAGCTTTCTTT
NA	TRBJ1-1	NA	TRBV4-1	CASTAPGPMNTEAFF	TGCGCCAGCACGGCACCGGGTCCTATGAACACTGAAGCTTTCTTT
NA	TRBJ2-6	NA	TRBV5-1	CASSLWYGTGANVLTF	TGCGCCAGCAGCTTGTGGTACGGGACTGGGGCCAACGTCCTGACTTTC
NA	TRBJ2-3	NA	TRBV11-3	CASSSGSTDTQYF	TGTGCCAGCAGCTCCGGGAGCACAGATACGCAGTATTTT
NA	TRBJ2-5	TRBD2	TRBV7-7	CASSLIGTSEETQYF	TGTGCCAGCAGCTTAATTGGCACTAGCGAGGAGACCCAGTACTTC
NA	TRBJ1-2	NA	TRBV21-1	CASSKGGYTF	TGTGCCAGCAGCAAAGGTGGCTACACCTTC
NA	TRBJ1-4	NA	TRBV25-1	CASTLLPGRSGEKLFF	TGTGCCAGCACCTTACTTCCGGGACGGAGCGGTGAAAAACTGTTTTTT
once	TRBJ2-3	NA	TRBV29-1	CSVSRDSLSTGDTQYF	TGCAGCGTCTCACGGGACTCCCTGTCGACGGGAGATACGCAGTATTTT
NA	TRBJ2-7	NA	TRBV6-5	CASSRDTYEQYF	TGTGCCAGCAGCCGAGACACTTACGAGCAGTACTTC
NA	TRBJ2-7	TRBD1	TRBV9	CASSITGGSSYEQYF	TGTGCCAGCAGCATAACAGGGGGGAGCTCCTACGAGCAGTACTTC
NA	TRBJ2-3	NA	TRBV6-5	CASSYNAAGFSDTQYF	TGTGCCAGCAGTTACAATGCGGCGGGATTCTCAGATACGCAGTATTTT
NA	TRBJ2-7	NA	TRBV6-6	CASSYRDSYEQYF	TGTGCCAGCAGTTACCGAGACTCCTACGAGCAGTACTTC
NA	TRBJ2-1	NA	TRBV2	CASSTDFNEQFF	TGTGCCAGCAGTACGGACTTCAATGAGCAGTTCTTC